The rows below give T cell receptor beta chains drawn from one sample of a study of blood T cells in healthy people across ages. MiXCR was run by TCRdb on the 5' RACE reads, yielding one entry per CDR3 protein. The profile covers about 1 million distinct CDR3 sequences, with 20% to 25% appearing a single time and around 0.75% taken by the ten largest. The sample was also linked to a second study, of T cells of mothers and their children.

Sequencing was carried out using blood. Receptors were obtained from a girl between 2 and 10 years old in good health. CDR3s include the opening cysteine and the closing phenylalanine or tryptophan. The order of the fields is CDR3 DNA, CDR3 protein, V gene, clone size, D gene, J gene. A D gene is named only where the DNA matches it firmly. A row's size may be missing; if present it is once, few, many or a size class.

TGTGCCAGCAGTTCGACTTATCAGCCCCAGCATTTT,CASSSTYQPQHF,TRBV28,NA,NA,TRBJ1-5
TGTGCCAGCAGTCCCATTGGGACAGGGGTTTATGGCTACACCTTC,CASSPIGTGVYGYTF,TRBV6-2/TRBV6-3,NA,TRBD1,TRBJ1-2
TGCGCCAGCAGCCAAGATGGTTGGGACAGGGGTTTCAATCAGCCCCAGCATTTT,CASSQDGWDRGFNQPQHF,TRBV4-1,few,TRBD1,TRBJ1-5
TGTGCCAGCAGCTTAGCGTCGACTAGCGGGGACTTTGAGCAGTACTTC,CASSLASTSGDFEQYF,TRBV7-2,few,TRBD2,TRBJ2-5
TGTGCCAGCAGTTCCCAAGGAGAGACCCAGTACTTC,CASSSQGETQYF,TRBV28,NA,NA,TRBJ2-5
TGTGCCAGCAGTGAAGGTGGGGGCGGGGGTTACGAGCAGTACTTC,CASSEGGGGGYEQYF,TRBV6-1,many,NA,TRBJ2-7
TGTGCCAGCAGCAAAATGGGCGGAACAGAAAGAACTGAAGCTTTCTTT,CASSKMGGTERTEAFF,TRBV21-1,few,NA,TRBJ1-1
TGTGCCAGCAGTGCGGACAGAACGAACACCGGGGAGCTGTTTTTT,CASSADRTNTGELFF,TRBV2,few,NA,TRBJ2-2
TGTGCCAGCAGCTTGGTTGTGGACAGTTTCTACGAGCAGTACTTC,CASSLVVDSFYEQYF,TRBV5-5,few,NA,TRBJ2-7
TGTGCCACCAGCGAACAGGGGGAGGGCTCACCCCTCCACTTT,CATSEQGEGSPLHF,TRBV15,NA,TRBD1,TRBJ1-6
TGTACCAGCAGCGGATGGACAGAATACGAGCAGTACTTC,CTSSGWTEYEQYF,TRBV7-8,NA,NA,TRBJ2-7
TGTGCCAGCAGCCAAGAGGAGGGACACCACAACTATGGCTACACCTTC,CASSQEEGHHNYGYTF,TRBV3-1,few,NA,TRBJ1-2
TGCGCCAGCAGCCAACCCATCAGGGGGAGCGAGCAGTACTTC,CASSQPIRGSEQYF,TRBV4-1,NA,TRBD1,TRBJ2-7
TGTGCCAGCAGCCCCTGGGGAGTGAGCTACACCTTC,CASSPWGVSYTF,TRBV6-5,NA,NA,TRBJ1-2
TGTGCCAGCAGCGAGGGACAGGGTGCGGGCACAGATACGCAGTATTTT,CASSEGQGAGTDTQYF,TRBV9,NA,TRBD1,TRBJ2-3
TGCAGCGTTAGTGGGGGACAGGGACCCTACGAGCAGTACTTC,CSVSGGQGPYEQYF,TRBV29-1,NA,TRBD1,TRBJ2-7
TGTGCCAGCACCCCCGGAGGGGGGAACAATGAGCAGTTCTTC,CASTPGGGNNEQFF,TRBV7-9,few,NA,TRBJ2-1
TGTGCCAGTAGGACCTCCGATGACTATGGCTACACCTTC,CASRTSDDYGYTF,TRBV15,NA,NA,TRBJ1-2
TGTGCCAGCAGGACAGGGGGGTTGAACAAGCAGTACTTC,CASRTGGLNKQYF,TRBV12-3/TRBV12-4,NA,TRBD1,TRBJ2-7
TGTGCCAGCAGCTTAATGACGGCAGGGCTGGAGACCCAGTACTTC,CASSLMTAGLETQYF,TRBV7-6,NA,NA,TRBJ2-5
TGTGCCAGCAGCTTGCAGGGGCGCTGGGAGAGCTCTGGAAACACCATATATTTT,CASSLQGRWESSGNTIYF,TRBV5-6,NA,NA,TRBJ1-3
TGTGCCAGCAGTTTATCTCTGGGAGGCTTCTATGGCTACACCTTC,CASSLSLGGFYGYTF,TRBV27,NA,NA,TRBJ1-2
TGTGCCAGCAGTTCTCAGGGGAGCGCTAATCAGCCCCAGCATTTT,CASSSQGSANQPQHF,TRBV27,many,NA,TRBJ1-5
TGCAGTGCTGGAGAACCTAGCGGGATCTACGAGCAGTACTTC,CSAGEPSGIYEQYF,TRBV20-1,few,TRBD2,TRBJ2-7
TGCAGCGGCACGCGGGGTCCCGTCTTGGCAGATACGCAGTATTTT,CSGTRGPVLADTQYF,TRBV29-1,NA,NA,TRBJ2-3
TGCAGCGTTTTGGGGGGTCTGGGGGACACTGAAGCTTTCTTT,CSVLGGLGDTEAFF,TRBV29-1,NA,NA,TRBJ1-1